These T cell receptor beta chains were read from a single sample in a study of blood T cells in healthy people across ages. TCRdb re-analysed the 5' RACE reads in MiXCR, keeping a single row per CDR3 protein. The table lists fewer than 1.5 million distinct CDR3 sequences, 42% of them singletons. What was sequenced was blood. These receptor sequences come from a woman aged 18-35 years in good health. CDR3s include the opening cysteine and the closing phenylalanine or tryptophan. A D gene is named only where the DNA matches it firmly. Where a row states a size, it is once, few, many or the class of an expanded clone; other rows omit it.

>TRBJ1-5|TRBV4-1|few|-
CASSQDPGTGSNQPQHF
TGCGCCAGCAGCCAAGATCCCGGGACTGGGAGCAATCAGCCCCAGCATTTT
>TRBJ2-1|TRBV24-1|few|TRBD1
CATGTGGAANEQFF
TGTGCCACCGGAACAGGGGGCGCTGCCAATGAGCAGTTCTTC
>TRBJ2-7|TRBV9|few|-
CASSVQGEYEQYF
TGTGCCAGCAGCGTACAGGGTGAATACGAGCAGTACTTC
>TRBJ2-7|TRBV7-9|few|-
CASSSQGGHDYEQYF
TGTGCCAGCAGCTCCCAGGGGGGGCATGACTACGAGCAGTACTTC
>TRBJ1-1|TRBV20-1|-|-
CSARAGTFMNTEAFF
TGCAGTGCCCGAGCCGGGACGTTTATGAACACTGAAGCTTTCTTT
>TRBJ2-1|TRBV6-1|-|TRBD2
CASSAGTSGGAYNEQFF
TGTGCCAGCAGCGCCGGGACTAGCGGGGGGGCCTACAATGAGCAGTTCTTC
>TRBJ2-7|TRBV4-1|few|TRBD1
CASSHHRDRDYEQYF
TGCGCCAGCAGCCACCACCGGGACAGGGATTACGAGCAGTACTTC
>TRBJ2-7|TRBV5-1|-|TRBD1
CASSPAGGRQDLYEQYF
TGCGCCAGCAGCCCGGCAGGGGGACGGCAAGACCTCTACGAGCAGTACTTC
>TRBJ1-6|TRBV12-3/TRBV12-4|-|-
CASSCWGSPLHF
TGTGCCAGCAGTTGTTGGGGTTCACCCCTCCACTTT
>TRBJ2-3|TRBV29-1|-|-
CSVARQGSSGGIPDTQYF
TGCAGCGTTGCTAGGCAGGGAAGCAGCGGAGGTATCCCAGATACGCAGTATTTT
>TRBJ1-4|TRBV10-3|-|-
CAISESQGVGEKLFF
TGTGCCATCAGTGAGTCACAGGGCGTTGGGGAAAAACTGTTTTTT
>TRBJ2-1|TRBV7-8|-|TRBD2
CASGSIGLAGHNEQFF
TGTGCCAGCGGGTCTATCGGACTAGCGGGGCACAATGAGCAGTTCTTC
>TRBJ1-2|TRBV7-6|-|-
CASSFDVGYGYTF
TGTGCCAGCAGCTTTGACGTGGGGTATGGCTACACCTTC
>TRBJ1-5|TRBV28|-|TRBD1
CASSSGGFSNQPQHF
TGTGCCAGCAGTTCAGGGGGATTTAGCAATCAGCCCCAGCATTTT
>TRBJ2-3|TRBV6-2/TRBV6-3|-|TRBD2
CASTWTSGSTDTQYF
TGTGCCAGCACCTGGACTAGCGGAAGCACAGATACGCAGTATTTT
>TRBJ1-1|TRBV20-1|-|-
CSAFPRVEVGEAFF
TGCAGTGCTTTTCCCAGGGTTGAGGTAGGGGAAGCTTTCTTT
>TRBJ2-3|TRBV6-1|-|-
CASSGRRRRADFDTQYF
TGTGCCAGCAGTGGCCGGCGGCGGCGGGCGGACTTCGATACGCAGTATTTT
>TRBJ2-5|TRBV28|-|-
CASSVPTFGETQYF
TGTGCCAGCAGTGTCCCCACATTCGGGGAGACCCAGTACTTC
>TRBJ2-3|TRBV6-1|-|-
CASSRGGPTPHTDTQYF
TGTGCCAGCAGCCGAGGGGGACCCACTCCTCACACAGATACGCAGTATTTT
>TRBJ2-3|TRBV5-1|-|-
CASMPRGLPTDTQYF
TGCGCCAGCATGCCCCGAGGGCTCCCCACAGATACGCAGTATTTT
>TRBJ2-7|TRBV5-1|-|TRBD2
CASSLEPGGRTYEQYF
TGCGCCAGCAGCTTGGAGCCGGGCGGGAGAACCTACGAGCAGTACTTC
>TRBJ2-7|TRBV7-7|-|-
CASSPAPSSYEQYF
TGTGCTAGCAGTCCGGCGCCCTCCTCCTACGAGCAGTACTTC
>TRBJ2-1|TRBV27|-|-
CASSCRGATYNEQFF
TGTGCCAGCAGTTGTCGGGGGGCGACCTACAATGAGCAGTTCTTC
>TRBJ2-1|TRBV24-1|-|-
CATSHLDEGRSSYNEQFF
TGTGCCACCAGTCATTTGGATGAGGGCCGGAGCTCCTACAATGAGCAGTTCTTC
>TRBJ1-6|TRBV20-1|-|TRBD1
CSAHTRQGGNSPLHF
TGCAGTGCACATACTAGACAGGGCGGTAATTCACCCCTCCACTTT
>TRBJ2-2|TRBV7-9|few|-
CASTARFLNTGELFF
TGTGCCAGCACAGCACGTTTCCTGAACACCGGGGAGCTGTTTTTT
>TRBJ2-1|TRBV6-6|few|TRBD1
CASSYQTGGPGEQFF
TGTGCCAGCAGTTATCAGACAGGGGGCCCCGGGGAGCAGTTCTTC
>TRBJ2-3|TRBV5-5|few|-
CASTIPAGLSTDTQYF
TGTGCCAGCACAATCCCGGCTGGTCTTTCTACAGATACGCAGTATTTT
>TRBJ2-1|TRBV27|few|TRBD2
CASSLSTGGPRDEQFF
TGTGCCAGCAGTTTATCTACGGGAGGCCCCCGAGATGAGCAGTTCTTC
>TRBJ2-1|TRBV20-1|-|-
CSARVRGNEQFF
TGCAGTGCTAGAGTTCGAGGGAATGAGCAGTTCTTC
>TRBJ1-2|TRBV20-1|few|-
CSASRPSPNYGYTF
TGCAGTGCTAGCCGGCCCTCCCCAAACTATGGCTACACCTTC
>TRBJ2-3|TRBV7-2|-|TRBD2
CASSASGGAGTDTQYF
TGTGCCAGCAGCGCAAGCGGGGGGGCCGGTACAGATACGCAGTATTTT
>TRBJ1-4|TRBV20-1|-|-
CSARDDGSLPNEKLFF
TGCAGTGCTAGAGATGATGGGTCCTTGCCAAATGAAAAACTGTTTTTT
>TRBJ2-7|TRBV30|-|-
CAWRQGYEQYF
TGTGCCTGGAGACAGGGCTACGAGCAGTACTTC
>TRBJ1-2|TRBV3-1|-|-
CASSPVVLVNYGYTF
TGTGCCAGCAGCCCCGTGGTCTTAGTGAACTATGGCTACACCTTC
>TRBJ2-7|TRBV21-1|-|-
CARFGGGSYEQYF
-
>TRBJ1-5|TRBV2|-|TRBD1
CASSDEVQGPSQPQHF
TGTGCCAGCAGTGATGAGGTACAGGGGCCCAGTCAGCCCCAGCATTTT
>TRBJ2-3|TRBV27|many|-
CASSPTRATTDTQYF
TGTGCCAGCAGCCCTACTAGAGCTACCACAGATACGCAGTATTTT
>TRBJ2-1|TRBV10-3|many|-
CAISADNEQFF
TGTGCCATCAGTGCGGATAATGAGCAGTTCTTC
>TRBJ2-1|TRBV6-1|few|TRBD2
CASSFGGGFDEQFF
TGTGCCAGCAGTTTTGGCGGGGGGTTCGATGAGCAGTTCTTC